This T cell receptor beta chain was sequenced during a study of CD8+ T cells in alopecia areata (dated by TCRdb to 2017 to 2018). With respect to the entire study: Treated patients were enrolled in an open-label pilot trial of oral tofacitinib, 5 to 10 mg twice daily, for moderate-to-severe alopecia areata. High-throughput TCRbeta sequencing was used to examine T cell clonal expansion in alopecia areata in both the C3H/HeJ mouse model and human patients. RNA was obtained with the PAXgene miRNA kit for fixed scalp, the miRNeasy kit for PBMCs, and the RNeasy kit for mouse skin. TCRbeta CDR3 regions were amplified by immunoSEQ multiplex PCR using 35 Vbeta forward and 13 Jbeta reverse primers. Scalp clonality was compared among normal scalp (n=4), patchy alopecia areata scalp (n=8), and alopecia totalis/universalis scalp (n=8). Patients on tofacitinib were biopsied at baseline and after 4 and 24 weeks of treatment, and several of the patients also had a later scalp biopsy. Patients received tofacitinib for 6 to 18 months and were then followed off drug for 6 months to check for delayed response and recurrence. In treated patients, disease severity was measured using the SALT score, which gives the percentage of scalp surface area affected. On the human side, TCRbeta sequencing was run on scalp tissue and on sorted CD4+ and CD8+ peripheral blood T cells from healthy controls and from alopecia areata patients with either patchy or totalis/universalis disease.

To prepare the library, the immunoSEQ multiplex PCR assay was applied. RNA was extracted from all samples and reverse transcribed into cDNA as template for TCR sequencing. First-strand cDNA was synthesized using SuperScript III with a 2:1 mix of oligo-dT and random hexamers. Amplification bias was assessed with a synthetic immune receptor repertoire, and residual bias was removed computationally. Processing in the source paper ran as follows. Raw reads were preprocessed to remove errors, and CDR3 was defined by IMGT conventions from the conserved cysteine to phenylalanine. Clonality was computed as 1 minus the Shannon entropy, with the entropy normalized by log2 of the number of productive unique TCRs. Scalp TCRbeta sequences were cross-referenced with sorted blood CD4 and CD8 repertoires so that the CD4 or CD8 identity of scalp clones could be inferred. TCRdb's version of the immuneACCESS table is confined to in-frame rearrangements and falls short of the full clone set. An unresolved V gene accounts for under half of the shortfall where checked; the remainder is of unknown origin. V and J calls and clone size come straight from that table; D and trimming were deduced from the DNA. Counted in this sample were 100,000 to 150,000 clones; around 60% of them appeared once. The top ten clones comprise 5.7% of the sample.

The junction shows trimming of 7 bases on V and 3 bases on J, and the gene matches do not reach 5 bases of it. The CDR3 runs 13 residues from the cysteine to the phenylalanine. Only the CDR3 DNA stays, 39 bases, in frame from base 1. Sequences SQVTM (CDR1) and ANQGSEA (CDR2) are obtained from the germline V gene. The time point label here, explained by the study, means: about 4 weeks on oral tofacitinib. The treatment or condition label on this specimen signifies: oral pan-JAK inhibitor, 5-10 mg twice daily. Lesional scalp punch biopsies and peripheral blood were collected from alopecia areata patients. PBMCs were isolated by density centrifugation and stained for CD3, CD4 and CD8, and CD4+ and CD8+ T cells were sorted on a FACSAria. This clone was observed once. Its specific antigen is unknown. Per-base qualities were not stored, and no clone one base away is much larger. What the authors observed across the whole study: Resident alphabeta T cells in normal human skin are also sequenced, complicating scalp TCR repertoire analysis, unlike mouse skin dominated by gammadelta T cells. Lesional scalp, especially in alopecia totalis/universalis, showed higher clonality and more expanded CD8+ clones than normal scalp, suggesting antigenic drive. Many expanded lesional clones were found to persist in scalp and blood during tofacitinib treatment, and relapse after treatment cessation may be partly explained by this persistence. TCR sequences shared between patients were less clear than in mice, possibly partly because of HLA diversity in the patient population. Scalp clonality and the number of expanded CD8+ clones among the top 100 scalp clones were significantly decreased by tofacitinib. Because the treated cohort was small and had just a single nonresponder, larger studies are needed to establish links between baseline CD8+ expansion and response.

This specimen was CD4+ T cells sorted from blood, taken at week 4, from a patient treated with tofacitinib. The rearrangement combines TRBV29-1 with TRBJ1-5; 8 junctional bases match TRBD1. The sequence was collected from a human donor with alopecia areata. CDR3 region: CSALDRDNQPQHF. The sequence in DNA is TGCAGCGCTCTGGACAGGGACAATCAGCCCCAGCATTTT.